This T cell receptor (beta chain) was sequenced for a study of glioma-infiltrating T cells after dendritic cell vaccination. Time point in this sample: after dendritic cell vaccination, including at tumor progression/relapse. Primers: 60 V beta forward and 13 J beta reverse. Clones were sequenced by immunoSEQ multiplex PCR, and TCRdb holds only the in-frame ones, with some missing. The sample lists over 90,000 clones; 65% to 85% were seen once. This TCR derives from a human donor with glioblastoma. The specimen comprised blood, sampled after dendritic cell vaccination.

The CDR3 DNA follows: TGTGCCTGGAGTGTACGGTGGGCAGAGAATCAGCCCCAGCATTTT. Translating gives CAWSVRWAENQPQHF. The gene calls are TRBV30 and TRBJ1-5; no reliable D call. V dropped 0 bases and J dropped 4 bases, with 13 bases sitting between them. CDR3 length: 15 residues. Germline CDR1 GTSNPN, CDR2 SVGIG (reference sequence).